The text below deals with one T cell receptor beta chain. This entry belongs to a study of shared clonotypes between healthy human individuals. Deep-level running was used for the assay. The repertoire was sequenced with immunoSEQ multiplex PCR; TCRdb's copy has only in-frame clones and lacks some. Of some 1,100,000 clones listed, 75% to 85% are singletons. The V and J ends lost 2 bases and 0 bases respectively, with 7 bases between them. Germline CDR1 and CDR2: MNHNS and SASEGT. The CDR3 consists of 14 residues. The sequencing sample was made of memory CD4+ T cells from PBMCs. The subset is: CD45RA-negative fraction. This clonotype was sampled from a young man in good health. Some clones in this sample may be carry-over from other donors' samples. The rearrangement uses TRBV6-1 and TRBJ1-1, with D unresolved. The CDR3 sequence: CASSEKALNTEAFF. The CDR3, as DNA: TGTGCCAGCAGTGAAAAGGCCCTGAACACTGAAGCTTTCTTT.